The entry below gives a single T cell receptor (beta chain) sequence along with its context. This entry comes from a study of blood T cell repertoires in COVID-19. At the level of the study: Acute and convalescent COVID-19 samples came from the United States, Italy and Spain.

The CDR3 runs to 13 residues. Per the germline V gene, CDR1 is MRHNA and CDR2 is SNTAGT. The trim removed 4 bases at V and 10 bases at J, leaving 6 bases unmatched. Produced via immunoSEQ multiplex PCR; TCRdb's table is partial and in-frame only. The sample includes about 90,000 clones, about nine tenths of them seen just once. Material: peripheral blood. V gene TRBV6-4 combines with J gene TRBJ2-1; TRBD2 agrees at 8 bases. This receptor was identified in a human donor with active COVID-19. The donor label of this sample is uncertain. The CDR3 DNA reads as TGTGCCAGCAGTGGTCGGAGCGGGGGAGAGCAGTTCTTC. It codes for CASSGRSGGEQFF.